There are many counts of the clone carrying this T cell receptor (beta chain). Other DNA sequences of this sample code for an identical CDR3. The DNA input per sorted-subset replicate PCR was 200 ng, corresponding to some 30,000 T cell genomes. Per the authors' pipeline: ImmunoSEQ yielded junction-only sequences lacking quality scores, so filtering differed. The protocol was immunoSEQ multiplex PCR, while the TCRdb copy is restricted to in-frame clones and leaves out a portion. D and trimming come from the DNA, and the V and J calls and clone size come from that table. The table shows about 960,000 clones, with about three quarters occurring only once. These data originate in a study of shared clonotypes between healthy human individuals. Memory CD4+ cells were the fraction left after CD45RA+ naive selection. This CDR3 region has 14 residues. V was clipped by 4 bases and J by 6 bases; unmatched bases: 8. The germline V gene encodes CDR1 SEHNR and CDR2 FQNEAQ (reference sequence).

The sample consisted of memory CD4+ T cells sorted from blood. Subset given: CD45RA-negative fraction. The sequence was obtained from a man between 18 and 35 years old in good health. The chain joins TRBV7-9 to TRBJ1-2; 7 positions match TRBD1. The CDR3 nucleotides read TGTGCCAGCAGCTCGCGACAGGGTCGGAATGGCTACACCTTC. Encoded protein: CASSSRQGRNGYTF.